Described below is a single TCR beta chain sequence and its context. The target of this receptor is not known. The record has no base qualities; no much larger clone is one base away. Each collaborating institution followed its own protocols to collect whole blood in K2EDTA tubes. Collaborator samples were shipped for TCRbeta analysis as frozen whole blood, isolated PBMCs, or DNA extracted from either sample type. TCRbeta CDR3 regions were amplified from genomic DNA by means of the immunoSEQ Assay, a bias-controlled multiplex PCR. The published analysis was carried out like this. Nucleated cell counts per sample were estimated from amplification of reference gene primers within the assay. To quantify the absolute abundance of each unique TCRbeta CDR3 rearrangement, sequence reads were collapsed and filtered. For each sample, productive Simpson clonality was calculated as the square root of Simpson's diversity index across productive rearrangements. Held by TCRdb, this immuneACCESS table contains in-frame sequences only and omits some clones. Under half of the omission traces to an unresolved V gene where checked; the cause of the rest is unknown. That table is the source of V, J and clone size, and D and trimming were worked out from the DNA. The sample records 80,000 to 90,000 clones, approximately 86% of which are singletons. The ten largest account for 5.1% of the sample.

The data were obtained in a study of blood T cell repertoires in COVID-19 (TCRdb year 2020). At the level of the whole study: The collaborator samples originated in the United States, Italy and Spain and spanned the acute and convalescent phases of COVID-19. The prospective study material was composed of cDNA or gDNA derived from T cells, B-cell-depleted T cells, or PBMCs. The samples were drawn from two sources: the first 160 participants of the ongoing ImmuneRACE study, and about 1,300 subjects contributed by 6 global collaborators. The sample metadata nearly always contained a de-identified subject ID, COVID-19 status, age in years and sex. Where available, HLA class I and class II types were taken from metadata supplied by the sample provider and were not determined by assay-based typing. The repertoires were released in a freely available public database intended as a resource for research on the immune response to SARS-CoV-2. Subjects who had been exposed to COVID-19, were actively infected with it, or had recovered from it provided the deeply sampled blood TCRbeta repertoires that made up the dataset. Beyond this particular receptor, the publication reports: How much clinical and demographic metadata was included differed by source and by participant, and the metadata was provided uncurated.

Sequenced sample: peripheral blood. The receptor was isolated from a man aged 35 to 55 with acute or convalescent COVID-19.

The DNA sequence reads TGTGCCAGCAGCCCGCCGGGCGGAGGGGGCGGCAATCAGCCCCAGCATTTT. Its coded protein is CASSPPGGGGGNQPQHF. The sequence links TRBV7-2 to TRBJ1-5, and TRBD1 aligns with 7 junction nucleotides. V is pruned by 5 bases and J by 2 bases, leaving 12 bases of the junction without a gene match. CDR3 length: 17 amino acids, cysteine to phenylalanine. CDR3 DNA is the only sequence kept; it has 51 bases, read in frame from the first base. From the germline V gene, CDR1 is SGHTA and CDR2 is FQGNSA.